One and the same sample provided the 21 T cell receptor beta chains below, sequenced in a study of T cell repertoires in cytomegalovirus infection. TCRdb re-analysed the reads in MiXCR, keeping a single row per CDR3 protein. The repertoire consists of 90,000 to 130,000 distinct CDR3 sequences, with roughly a tenth occurring once and the leading ten covering around 33%. The antigens of these receptors remain unknown. Sample: PBMCs, sequenced either directly or after in vitro stimulation (not recorded which). These receptors came from a human donor in good health (CMV status not recorded). Some clones in this sample may be carry-over from other donors' samples.

This clonotype was counted many times. This rearrangement joins TRBV6-2 or TRBV6-3 to TRBJ2-7, with a possible D match to TRBD2 (5 bases). Germline loops: CDR1 MNHEY, CDR2 SVGEGT. The V end was cut by 2 bases, the J end by 5 bases, with 10 bases between. The CDR3 loop spans 13 amino acids. The CDR3 loop reads CASSYPEVHEQYF. CDR3 DNA sequence: TGTGCCAGCAGTTACCCGGAGGTCCACGAGCAGTACTTC.

This clonotype was detected a few times. The V call is TRBV4-1, the J call TRBJ2-3, with 9 bases identical to TRBD2. The germline V gene has CDR1 MGHRA and CDR2 YSYEKL. This CDR3 has 17 amino acids. The junction had 6 bases not matched to a gene; V was cut back by 1 base and J by 1 base. As DNA, the CDR3 is TGCGCCAGCAGCCAAGGGGGGGCGGGAGGGGGCACAGATACGCAGTATTTT. Translating gives CASSQGGAGGGTDTQYF.

This clonotype was seen a handful of times. V and J are TRBV5-1 and TRBJ2-3; 14 bases line up with TRBD2. Germline CDR1 is SGHRS and CDR2 is YFSETQ. The CDR3 totals 18 residues. J gave up 4 bases and V 1 base, and 8 bases lay outside the gene matches. The CDR3 here is CASSLSARTSGRPDTQYF. As DNA, the CDR3 is TGCGCCAGCAGCTTGTCCGCAAGGACTAGCGGGAGGCCAGATACGCAGTATTTT. Based on the CDR3 plus reference TRBV5-1 and TRBJ2-3, the full variable domain is KAGVTQTPRYLIKTRGQQVTLSCSPISGHRSVSWYQQTPGQGLQFLFEYFSETQRNKGNFPGRFSGRQFSNSRSEMNVSTLELGDSALYLCASSLSARTSGRPDTQYFGPGTRLTVL.

This clonotype was observed at least ten times. The V call is TRBV7-9, the J call TRBJ2-1; D is perhaps TRBD2 (6 bases). The CDR3 spans 15 residues. CDR1 is SEHNR, CDR2 FQNEAQ, per germline (reference sequence). V was pared by 5 bases and J by 0 bases, with 11 bases between. The CDR3 protein is CASSPLAISYNEQFF. CDR3 coding DNA: TGTGCCAGCAGCCCACTAGCCATCTCCTACAATGAGCAGTTCTTC.

This clonotype has at least ten counts. The chain employs TRBV6-6 and TRBJ1-1; possibly TRBD1 for D (6 bases). The CDR3 runs 16 residues. V was shortened by 5 bases and J by 0 bases, with 16 bases between the two germline ends. CDR1 MNHNY and CDR2 SVGAGI come from the germline V gene (reference sequence). CDR3 sequence (DNA): TGTGCCAGCAGTCATGTACAGGGAACCCTGAACACTGAAGCTTTCTTT. Translation: CASSHVQGTLNTEAFF.

There are many counts of this clonotype. The DNA of the CDR3 is TGTGCCACCCCTGACAGGGCCGGTGTACGCTACACCTTC. Translating it yields CATPDRAGVRYTF. The genes are TRBV7-9 and TRBJ1-2; 7 bases agree with TRBD1. Germline V lookup: CDR1 SEHNR, CDR2 FQNEAQ (reference sequence). The CDR3 runs to 13 residues. J gave up 9 bases and V 10 bases, and 14 bases lay outside the gene matches.

This clonotype came up many times. Here the CDR3 DNA reads TGTGCCAGCAGTTTAGTACAGGGCCTTCAGCCCCAGCATTTT. Its translation: CASSLVQGLQPQHF. V and J are TRBV12-3 or TRBV12-4 and TRBJ1-5; D might be TRBD1 (6 bases). Between the trimmed V and J ends, which lost 1 base and 6 bases, there was a span of 10 bases. The CDR3 sequence is 14 residues long.

This clonotype was observed at least ten times. The V call is TRBV18, the J call TRBJ1-1; D unresolved. The CDR3 runs to 15 residues. CDR1 is KGHSH, CDR2 LQKENI, per germline. V gave up 1 base and J gave up 5 bases, with 14 bases separating them. The CDR3 DNA sequence: TGTGCCAGCTCACCACTAATTGGGTCGTCTACTGAAGCTTTCTTT. Translation gives CASSPLIGSSTEAFF. Full variable domain (missing parts from reference TRBV18 and TRBJ1-1): NAGVMQNPRHLVRRRGQEARLRCSPMKGHSHVYWYRQLPEEGLKFMVYLQKENIIDESGMPKERFSAEFPKEGPSILRIQQVVRGDSAAYFCASSPLIGSSTEAFFGQGTRLTVV.

The chain couples TRBV6-5 to TRBJ2-5, with 7 nucleotides matching TRBD1. The CDR3 runs 15 residues. Germline trimming cut 4 bases from V and 5 bases from J; bases unmatched to any gene: 10. The germline V gene has CDR1 MNHEY and CDR2 SVGAGI. CDR3 DNA: TGTGCCAGCAGTTTCGACAGGGCGGTCCGGGAGACCCAGTACTTC. It yields the protein CASSFDRAVRETQYF.

This clonotype came up many times. The rearrangement uses TRBV7-2 and TRBJ2-1; possibly TRBD1 for D (7 bases). The CDR3 is 14 residues long. The germline V and J ends were trimmed by 1 base and 6 bases, with 10 bases remaining between them. Germline loops: CDR1 SGHTA, CDR2 FQGNSA. The CDR3 coding sequence is TGTGCCAGCAGCTTAGGACAGGGAGGCAATGAGCAGTTCTTC. Its translation is CASSLGQGGNEQFF.

A word on this clonotype: At one end the junction does not follow the germline gene, possibly because of a read error. V is TRBV5-6 and J is TRBJ2-7; D is unresolved. Germline loops: CDR1 SGHDT, CDR2 YYEEEE. The CDR3 is made up of 14 amino acids. The CDR3 protein is CTSSPGRVVYEQYF. CDR3 in DNA: TGTACCAGCAGCCCGGGCAGAGTGGTCTACGAGCAGTACTTC.

This clonotype was seen more than once but under ten times. This chain uses TRBV9 with TRBJ2-1; 8 nucleotides line up with TRBD1. The V segment lost 3 bases and the J segment 3 bases; nucleotides outside the gene matches: 5. CDR3 length: 15 amino acids. Germline-derived CDR1 and CDR2 are SGDLS and YYNGEE. The CDR3 bases are TGTGCCAGCAGCGCCCAGGGGGCCGGCTACAATGAGCAGTTCTTC. Its protein is CASSAQGAGYNEQFF.

DNA for the CDR3: TGTGCCAGCAGGGCCAGCTCTGGAAACACCATATATTTT. It yields the protein CASRASSGNTIYF. This chain joins TRBV27 and TRBJ1-3; D is uncertain. Germline V gene data show CDR1 as MNHEY and CDR2 as SMNVEV (reference sequence). CDR3 size: 13 residues. V was trimmed by 6 bases and J by 0 bases, leaving 6 bases between them.

Ten or more counts support this clonotype. V gene TRBV6-2 or TRBV6-3 combines with J gene TRBJ2-7; D gene uncertain. Germline V CDR1 and CDR2: MNHEY, SVGEGT. V shed 2 bases and J shed 0 bases, with 11 bases lying between them. There are 15 residues in the CDR3. The CDR3 sequence is CASSYGQASSYEQYF. The CDR3 region has the DNA TGTGCCAGCAGTTACGGGCAAGCCTCCTCCTACGAGCAGTACTTC.

This clonotype was seen many times. This chain connects TRBV11-2 to TRBJ2-1; 10 nucleotides agree with TRBD2. Germline CDR1 reads SGHAT; CDR2 reads FQNNGV. V gave up 0 bases and J gave up 6 bases; unmatched junction bases: 5. The CDR3 loop spans 16 amino acids. The CDR3 region has the DNA TGTGCCAGCAGCTTAGAGTCTAGCGGGAGAGTCAATGAGCAGTTCTTC. This translates into CASSLESSGRVNEQFF.

This clonotype was detected many times. The V call is TRBV7-2, the J call TRBJ1-2; D is uncertain. Germline assignment: CDR1 SGHTA and CDR2 FQGNSA. This CDR3 spans 13 amino acids. The V gene lost 6 bases and the J gene lost 4 bases, with 12 bases spanning the gap. The CDR3 spells CASRTAASYGYTF. The CDR3 DNA reads as TGTGCCAGCAGGACCGCAGCTAGCTATGGCTACACCTTC. Using reference TRBV7-2 and TRBJ1-2 for the parts outside the CDR3, the full variable domain is GAGVSQSPSNKVTEKGKDVELRCDPISGHTALYWYRQSLGQGLEFLIYFQGNSAPDKSGLPSDRFSAERTGGSVSTLTIQRTQQEDSAVYLCASRTAASYGYTFGSGTRLTVV.

There are many counts of this clonotype. The genes are TRBV7-8 and TRBJ2-1, with 10 bases matching TRBD2. There are 17 residues in the CDR3. Germline V gene sequence: CDR1 SGHVS, CDR2 FQNEAQ. The junction had 13 bases not matched to a gene; V was cut back by 5 bases and J by 6 bases. The CDR3 loop is CASSPQRSSGSGNEQFF. CDR3 coding DNA: TGTGCCAGCAGCCCTCAACGTTCTAGCGGGAGCGGCAATGAGCAGTTCTTC.

J is TRBJ2-7 and V is TRBV20-1, with 8 bases that match TRBD2. The V gene end was trimmed by 7 bases and the J gene end by 4 bases; junction bases not matched to a gene: 9. Germline V gene sequence: CDR1 DFQATT, CDR2 SNEGSKA (reference sequence). This CDR3 region has 13 residues. The CDR3 protein is CSVCGGRIYEQYV. DNA of the CDR3: TGCAGTGTATGTGGCGGGAGGATATACGAGCAGTACGTC.

The V and J genes are TRBV11-2 and TRBJ2-5; 8 nucleotides agree with TRBD2. The CDR3 totals 17 residues. Germline V gene sequence: CDR1 SGHAT, CDR2 FQNNGV. The junction had 11 bases not matched to a gene; V was cut back by 1 base and J by 4 bases. CDR3 region: CASSLVGVAGRGETQYF. The CDR3 DNA sequence: TGTGCCAGCAGCTTAGTGGGGGTAGCGGGAAGAGGAGAGACCCAGTACTTC.

Ten or more counts support this clonotype. The gene calls are TRBV6-1 and TRBJ1-2; 7 nucleotides agree with TRBD1. Unmatched junction bases numbered 6, after V lost 5 bases and J lost 3 bases. Germline CDR1 and CDR2: MNHNS and SASEGT. This CDR3 is 14 amino acids long. This CDR3 reads CASSSHTGDYGYTF. The CDR3 DNA reads TGTGCCAGCAGTTCGCATACAGGGGACTATGGCTACACCTTC.

The chain links TRBV7-8 to TRBJ2-7; 7 bases agree with TRBD1. With V trimmed by 5 bases and J by 3 bases, 4 bases remained unmatched. Germline V gene lookup returns CDR1 SGHVS and CDR2 FQNEAQ. CDR3 length: 13 amino acids. In nucleotides, the CDR3 is TGTGCCAGCAGCCACAGGGGCCGCTACGAGCAGTACTTC. Its translation: CASSHRGRYEQYF.